The 9 T cell receptor beta chains reported below all come from one sample, sequenced in a study of shared clonotypes between healthy human individuals. Repertoires were generated with immunoSEQ multiplex PCR, while TCRdb's copy carries only in-frame clones and drops some. The data contain roughly 1,500,000 clones, approximately 98.5% of them seen just once; the ten biggest clones take up 0.36%. Sequences were obtained from naive CD4+ T cells sorted from blood. Subset specified: CD45RA+ positively selected. The receptor source for this set is a man aged 30 to 45 in good health.

The CDR3 DNA reads as TGTGCCAGCAGCTTACAGGGTACCGGGGAGCTGTTTTTT. This translates into CASSLQGTGELFF. The rearrangement joins TRBV7-2 to TRBJ2-2; D is perhaps TRBD1 (5 bases). CDR3 length equals 13 residues. Trimming left V 2 bases short and J 5 bases short, with 6 bases between. Germline CDR1 SGHTA, CDR2 FQGNSA.

The J gene is TRBJ2-7, the V gene TRBV7-6; perhaps TRBD2 as D (6 bases). Germline-derived CDR1 and CDR2 are SGHVS and FNYEAQ. Trimming stripped 0 bases from V and 2 bases from J, with 29 bases between. The CDR3 runs 21 residues. The CDR3 nucleotides are TGTGCCAGCAGCTTAGCCCCCCAAACCCCACCCCCATCCGCGGGGACCTACGAGCAGTACTTC. Its protein is CASSLAPQTPPPSAGTYEQYF.

The genes are TRBV2 and TRBJ2-3, with 14 nucleotides matching TRBD2. The CDR3 extends over 17 amino acids. V dropped 5 bases and J dropped 5; count of bases not matched to a gene: 9. Germline V CDR1 and CDR2: SNHLY, FYNNEI. The CDR3: CASSRAGTSGSVDTQYF. CDR3 coding DNA: TGTGCCAGCAGTCGCGCCGGGACTAGCGGGAGTGTAGATACGCAGTATTTT.

The rearrangement joins TRBV6-4 to TRBJ2-1; 11 positions agree with TRBD2. This CDR3 region has 18 residues. The germline CDR1 and CDR2 sequences are MRHNA and SNTAGT. V lost 2 bases, J lost 4 bases, and 10 bases stayed unmatched. Written as DNA, the CDR3 is TGTGCCAGCAGTGACGTGTATAGCGGGAGGGCTTCGTACAATGAGCAGTTCTTC. This encodes CASSDVYSGRASYNEQFF.

This clone was picked up one time. The chain has TRBV11-3 and TRBJ2-2; TRBD2 aligns across 14 bases. This CDR3 is built from 19 residues. Trimming cost V 4 bases and J 7 bases; bases outside gene matches: 14. The V gene's germline CDR1 is SGHNT and CDR2 YENEEA. CDR3 nucleotide sequence: TGTGCCAGCAGCTCCAGAACGGGACTAGCGGGAGTTAGAGACGGGGAGCTGTTTTTT. Protein sequence: CASSSRTGLAGVRDGELFF.

This clone appeared a single time. The sample contains more than one DNA sequence encoding this CDR3. V gene TRBV11-2 combines with J gene TRBJ1-5, with TRBD1 as a possible D gene (5 bases). Trimming left V 0 bases short and J 7 bases short, with 7 bases between. The CDR3 is 13 residues long. Germline V gives CDR1 SGHAT, CDR2 FQNNGV. CDR3 nucleotide sequence: TGTGCCAGCAGCTTAGATCGGGGCCAGCCCCAGCATTTT. This codes for CASSLDRGQPQHF.

This clone showed up just once. The sample contains more than one DNA sequence encoding this CDR3. The rearrangement links TRBV18 to TRBJ2-3, with 9 bases lining up with TRBD1. The V segment lost 4 bases and the J segment 1 base; nucleotides outside the gene matches: 0. Germline V gene lookup returns CDR1 KGHSH and CDR2 LQKENI. This CDR3 is 14 amino acids long. CDR3 DNA sequence: TGTGCCAGCTCACGGGACAGGGGCACAGATACGCAGTATTTT. This codes for CASSRDRGTDTQYF.

The chain recombines TRBV6-5 with TRBJ1-5; D remains unclear. The CDR3 has 16 amino acids. The germline gives CDR1 MNHEY, CDR2 SVGAGI. Trimming took 3 bases from V and 0 from J, leaving 12 bases between them. The chain's CDR3 is CASSYHGVGSNQPQHF. The CDR3 DNA is TGTGCCAGCAGTTATCATGGTGTAGGTAGCAATCAGCCCCAGCATTTT.

V gene TRBV5-1 combines with J gene TRBJ1-1, with D hard to call. The CDR3 spans 15 residues. V shed 4 bases and J shed 6 bases, with 19 bases lying between them. Germline CDR1 and CDR2: SGHRS and YFSETQ. Here the CDR3 reads CASSRGPRERAEAFF. The CDR3 nucleotides read TGCGCCAGCAGCCGCGGACCCCGCGAGAGAGCTGAAGCTTTCTTT.